The 21 T cell receptor beta chains below were found in one sample sequenced in a study of T cell changes during pregnancy in multiple sclerosis. The method was immunoSEQ multiplex PCR; TCRdb's version includes in-frame clones alone and lacks a portion of them. The sample shows about 60,000 clones, 92% of them seen only once. Source: peripheral blood, taken in the first trimester of pregnancy. The receptors were sampled from a female donor with multiple sclerosis, enrolled in a pregnancy study.

V gene TRBV19 combines with J gene TRBJ2-7, with 8 bases identical to TRBD2. J lost 3 bases, V lost 5 bases, and 6 bases had no gene match. Germline CDR1 is LNHDA and CDR2 is SQIVND (reference sequence). The length of the CDR3 is 14 residues. CDR3 protein: CASSQAGGDYEQYF. The DNA for the CDR3 is TGTGCCAGTAGTCAAGCCGGGGGGGACTACGAGCAGTACTTC.

The chain joins TRBV15 to TRBJ2-1; TRBD2 matches 8 bases. Germline lookup yields CDR1 LNHNV and CDR2 YYDKDF (reference sequence). With V trimmed by 0 bases and J by 0 bases, 4 bases remained unmatched. The CDR3 extends over 17 amino acids. The DNA of the CDR3 is TGTGCCACCAGCAGAGAACTAGCGGACAGCTCCTACAATGAGCAGTTCTTC. It yields the protein CATSRELADSSYNEQFF.

The CDR3 loop reads CSVGQASSYEQYF. CDR3 bases: TGCAGCGTTGGACAGGCCAGTTCCTACGAGCAGTACTTC. The chain is built from TRBV29-1 and TRBJ2-7; D is possibly TRBD1 (6 bases). The CDR3 extends over 13 amino acids. Per germline, CDR1 SQVTM and CDR2 ANQGSEA. Trimming cost V 4 bases and J 1 base, with 11 bases left between them.

The table lists this clone with a count of one. This chain joins TRBV30 and TRBJ2-7; 7 bases are a match to TRBD1. CDR1 is GTSNPN and CDR2 is SVGIG in the germline V gene (reference sequence). This CDR3 has 12 amino acids. Trimming cost V 5 bases and J 1 base; bases outside gene matches: 2. The CDR3 is CAWATGSYEQYF. CDR3 in DNA: TGTGCCTGGGCGACAGGGTCCTACGAGCAGTACTTC.

The rearrangement links TRBV7-9 to TRBJ2-3; perhaps TRBD1 as D (6 bases). In germline, CDR1 is SEHNR, CDR2 FQNEAQ (reference sequence). V was clipped by 6 bases and J by 6 bases, with 25 bases between them. This CDR3 comprises 17 residues. Written as DNA, the CDR3 is TGTGCCAGCAGGAAGGGACGGAAAACAGGGATGGGCGATACGCAGTATTTT. Protein product: CASRKGRKTGMGDTQYF.

V is TRBV10-3 and J is TRBJ2-1, with 9 bases lining up with TRBD1. V trimming: 5 bases; J trimming: 3 bases; junction bases outside the gene matches: 14. The CDR3 is 18 residues long. The germline V gene has CDR1 ENHRY and CDR2 SYGVKD. The CDR3 reads CAISPGTGNFGGYNEQFF. The CDR3 region has the DNA TGTGCCATCAGTCCCGGGACAGGGAACTTTGGGGGCTACAATGAGCAGTTCTTC.

The chain has TRBV27 and TRBJ2-2; D gene uncertain. The CDR3 runs to 13 residues. Trimming pared 5 bases from V and 0 bases from J, leaving 4 bases between. Germline-derived CDR1 and CDR2 are MNHEY and SMNVEV (reference sequence). The CDR3 spells CASSVSNTGELFF. The CDR3 bases are TGTGCCAGCAGTGTCTCGAACACCGGGGAGCTGTTTTTT.

The rearrangement joins TRBV19 to TRBJ2-7; D may be TRBD1 (8 bases). Germline V gene lookup returns CDR1 LNHDA and CDR2 SQIVND (reference sequence). The CDR3 sequence is 14 residues long. Trimming removed 5 bases at V and 3 bases at J, with 14 bases between. The CDR3 protein is CASSGQGGYYEQYF. As DNA, the CDR3 is TGTGCCAGTAGTGGACAGGGAGGGTACTACGAGCAGTACTTC.

The chain uses TRBV18 and TRBJ2-5; the match to TRBD2 covers 14 bases. The V gene's germline CDR1 is KGHSH and CDR2 LQKENI. With 0 bases clipped from V and 7 bases from J, the junction kept 4 bases outside the gene matches. The CDR3 runs to 16 residues. In DNA, the CDR3 is TGTGCCAGCTCACCACCGGGACTAGCGGGAGCTGGGACCCAGTACTTC. Translation gives CASSPPGLAGAGTQYF.

V gene TRBV7-9 combines with J gene TRBJ2-7, with 7 positions matching TRBD2. CDR1 SEHNR and CDR2 FQNEAQ come from the germline V gene (reference sequence). J lost 4 bases, V lost 0 bases, and 3 bases had no gene match. The CDR3 contains 14 residues. DNA of the CDR3: TGTGCCAGCAGCTTAGCGGCGGGAGAGTACGAGCAGTACTTC. Amino acid sequence: CASSLAAGEYEQYF.

The rearrangement uses TRBV5-1 and TRBJ2-3; D might be TRBD2 (5 bases). The CDR3 is made up of 19 amino acids. CDR1 and CDR2 from the germline V gene are SGHRS and YFSETQ. V gave up 3 bases and J gave up 3 bases, with 26 bases separating them. DNA of the CDR3: TGCGCCAGCAGCTCCTTTGGGTATCGACCATCCCGGACTACAGATACGCAGTATTTT. This sequence encodes CASSSFGYRPSRTTDTQYF.

This sequence joins TRBV19 and TRBJ2-5; D perhaps matches TRBD2 (5 bases). Trimming took off 5 bases at V and 4 bases at J, with 17 bases between the two ends. The CDR3 totals 15 residues. CDR1 and CDR2 (germline): LNHDA, SQIVND (reference sequence). The CDR3 is CASSPRGSRTETQYF. CDR3 DNA: TGTGCCAGTAGTCCCCGAGGGTCGCGCACAGAGACCCAGTACTTC. Full variable domain (remainder filled in from reference TRBV19 and TRBJ2-5): DGGITQSPKYLFRKEGQNVTLSCEQNLNHDAMYWYRQDPGQGLRLIYYSQIVNDFQKGDIAEGYSVSREKKESFPLTVTSAQKNPTAFYLCASSPRGSRTETQYFGPGTRLLVL.

V gene TRBV30 combines with J gene TRBJ1-2; TRBD1 agrees at 7 bases. J was trimmed by 5 bases and V by 0 bases; bases with no gene match: 6. The CDR3 has 14 residues. The germline CDR1 and CDR2 sequences are GTSNPN and SVGIG (reference sequence). The CDR3 sequence is CAWSVPTGLYGYTF. CDR3 sequence (DNA): TGTGCCTGGAGTGTCCCGACAGGGTTATATGGCTACACCTTC.

This clone was counted between two and nine times. The chain uses TRBV19 and TRBJ2-3, with 7 nucleotides matching TRBD2. CDR1 is LNHDA, CDR2 SQIVND, per germline (reference sequence). This CDR3 contains 14 residues. The V gene end was trimmed by 4 bases and the J gene end by 3 bases; junction bases not matched to a gene: 4. This chain's CDR3 is CASSTLAETDTQYF. DNA of the CDR3: TGTGCCAGTAGTACCCTAGCGGAGACAGATACGCAGTATTTT.

This chain uses TRBV4-2 with TRBJ2-1, with D tentatively TRBD2 (5 bases). The germline V gene has CDR1 LGHNA and CDR2 YNFKEQ. The CDR3 has 16 residues. V gave up 0 bases and J gave up 9 bases, with 18 bases separating them. The CDR3 DNA sequence: TGTGCCAGCAGCCAAGATCAGACCGGGAAGTGGCTTGAGCAGTTCTTC. This codes for CASSQDQTGKWLEQFF.

This chain connects TRBV11-2 to TRBJ2-7; no definite D call. The ends were cut back, 5 bases at V and 6 bases at J, with 14 bases in the middle. The CDR3 is made up of 13 amino acids. CDR1 SGHAT and CDR2 FQNNGV come from the germline V gene. The CDR3 sequence: CASSLQRVREQYF. CDR3 coding DNA: TGTGCCAGCAGCCTACAACGGGTCCGCGAGCAGTACTTC.

This chain connects TRBV27 to TRBJ1-1, with TRBD1 matching 8 bases. V was pared by 3 bases and J by 3 bases, with 15 bases of the junction left unmatched. From germline, CDR1 is MNHEY and CDR2 SMNVEV (reference sequence). The CDR3 is made up of 18 amino acids. CDR3 residues: CASSFGPFTQGEDTEAFF. The CDR3 nucleotides read TGTGCCAGCAGTTTCGGCCCATTCACACAGGGGGAAGACACTGAAGCTTTCTTT.

V usage is TRBV6-6 and J usage is TRBJ1-5; 8 positions match TRBD1. V dropped 2 bases and J dropped 4; count of bases not matched to a gene: 4. The CDR3 has 15 amino acids. The germline V gene has CDR1 MNHNY and CDR2 SVGAGI (reference sequence). CDR3 sequence (DNA): TGTGCCAGCAGTTACGATTGGACAGGGAATCAGCCCCAGCATTTT. Translating it yields CASSYDWTGNQPQHF.

The chain is built from TRBV5-4 and TRBJ2-5; D uncertain. Judging by the DNA end, TRBJ2-7 fits better; the J call may be wrong. CDR3 length: 12 amino acids. CDR1 and CDR2 (germline): SGHNT, YYREEE (reference sequence). The CDR3: CASSPGGYEQYF. The CDR3 DNA reads as TGTGCCAGCAGCCCCGGCGGCTACGAGCAGTACTTC.

This sequence joins TRBV19 and TRBJ1-1; 8 bases line up with TRBD1. The CDR3 runs 14 residues. Looked up from germline, CDR1 is LNHDA and CDR2 is SQIVND (reference sequence). The junction had 3 bases not matched to a gene; V was cut back by 3 bases and J by 3 bases. CDR3 sequence (DNA): TGTGCCAGTAGTATTCAGGGGGCCGACACTGAAGCTTTCTTT. This translates into CASSIQGADTEAFF.

The V and J genes are TRBV7-9 and TRBJ2-1; D is undetermined. This CDR3 comprises 13 residues. The germline gives CDR1 SEHNR, CDR2 FQNEAQ (reference sequence). Between the trimmed V and J ends, which lost 1 base and 4 bases, there was a span of 5 bases. CDR3 sequence (DNA): TGTGCCAGCAGCTTAGGGCAGTACAATGAGCAGTTCTTC. Its translation is CASSLGQYNEQFF.